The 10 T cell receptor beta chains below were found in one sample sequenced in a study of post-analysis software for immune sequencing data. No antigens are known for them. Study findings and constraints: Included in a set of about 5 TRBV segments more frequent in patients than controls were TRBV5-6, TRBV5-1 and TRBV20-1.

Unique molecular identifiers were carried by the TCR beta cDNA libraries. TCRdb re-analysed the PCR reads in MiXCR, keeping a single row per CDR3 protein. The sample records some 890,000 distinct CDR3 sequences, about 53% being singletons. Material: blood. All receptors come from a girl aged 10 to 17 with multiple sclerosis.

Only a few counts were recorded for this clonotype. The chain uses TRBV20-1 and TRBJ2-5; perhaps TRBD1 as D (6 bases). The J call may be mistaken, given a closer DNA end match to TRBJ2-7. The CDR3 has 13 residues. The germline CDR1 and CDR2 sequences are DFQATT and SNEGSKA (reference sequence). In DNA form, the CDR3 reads TGCAGTGACCATCCGGGACATCGGTACGAGCAGTACTTC. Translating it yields CSDHPGHRYEQYF.

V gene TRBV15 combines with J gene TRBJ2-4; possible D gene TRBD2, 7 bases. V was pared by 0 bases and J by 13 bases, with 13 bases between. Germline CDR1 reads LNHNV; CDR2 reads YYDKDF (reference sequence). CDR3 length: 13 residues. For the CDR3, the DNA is TGTGCCACCAGCAGAGATCGCGGGGGCCAGCAGTACTTC. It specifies CATSRDRGGQQYF.

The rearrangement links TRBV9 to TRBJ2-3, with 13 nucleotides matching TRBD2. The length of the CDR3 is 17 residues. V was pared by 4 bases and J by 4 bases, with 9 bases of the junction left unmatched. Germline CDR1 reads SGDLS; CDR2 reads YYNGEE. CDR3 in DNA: TGTGCCAGCAGCCCTCGGACTAGCGGGGGACCAGCAGATACGCAGTATTTT. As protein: CASSPRTSGGPADTQYF.

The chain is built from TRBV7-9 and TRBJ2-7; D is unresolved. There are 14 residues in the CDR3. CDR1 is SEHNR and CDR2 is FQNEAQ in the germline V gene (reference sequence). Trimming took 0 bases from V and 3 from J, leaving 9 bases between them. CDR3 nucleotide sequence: TGTGCCAGCAGCTTAGCAACGGACGACTACGAGCAGTACTTC. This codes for CASSLATDDYEQYF.

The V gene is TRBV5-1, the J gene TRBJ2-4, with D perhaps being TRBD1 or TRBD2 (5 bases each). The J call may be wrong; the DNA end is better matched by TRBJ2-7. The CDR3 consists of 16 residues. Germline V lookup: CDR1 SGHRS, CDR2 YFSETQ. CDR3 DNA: TGCGCCAGCAGCCAGAACCGGGGCAGGCCTACCTACGAGCAGTACTTC. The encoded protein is CASSQNRGRPTYEQYF.

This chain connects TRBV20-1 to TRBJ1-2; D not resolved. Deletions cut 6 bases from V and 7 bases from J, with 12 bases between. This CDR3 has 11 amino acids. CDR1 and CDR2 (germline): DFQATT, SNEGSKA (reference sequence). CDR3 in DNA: TGCAGTGCCCTTGGTGATTCTGGCTACACCTTC. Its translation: CSALGDSGYTF.

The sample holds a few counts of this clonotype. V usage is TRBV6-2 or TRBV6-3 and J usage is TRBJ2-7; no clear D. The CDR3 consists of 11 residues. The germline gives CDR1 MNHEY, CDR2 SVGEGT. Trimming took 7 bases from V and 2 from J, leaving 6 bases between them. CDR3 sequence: CASTAAYEQYF. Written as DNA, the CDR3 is TGTGCCAGCACAGCCGCCTACGAGCAGTACTTC.

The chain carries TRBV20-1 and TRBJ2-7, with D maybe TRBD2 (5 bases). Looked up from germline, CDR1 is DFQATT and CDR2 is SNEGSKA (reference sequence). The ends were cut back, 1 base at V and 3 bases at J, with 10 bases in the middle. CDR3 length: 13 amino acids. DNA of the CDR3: TGCAGTGCTAGAGGGGGAGAGGGCTACGAGCAGTACTTC. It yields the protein CSARGGEGYEQYF.

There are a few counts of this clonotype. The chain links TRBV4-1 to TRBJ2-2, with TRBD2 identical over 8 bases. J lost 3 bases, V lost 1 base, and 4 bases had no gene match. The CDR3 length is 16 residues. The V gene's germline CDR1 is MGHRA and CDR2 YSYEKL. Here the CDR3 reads CASSQVTSDDTGELFF. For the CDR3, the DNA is TGCGCCAGCAGCCAAGTGACTAGCGATGACACCGGGGAGCTGTTTTTT.

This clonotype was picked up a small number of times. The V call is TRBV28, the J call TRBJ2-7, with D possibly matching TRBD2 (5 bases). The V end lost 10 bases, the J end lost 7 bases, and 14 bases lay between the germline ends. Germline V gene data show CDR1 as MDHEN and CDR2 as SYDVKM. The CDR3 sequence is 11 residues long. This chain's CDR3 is CAINLAREQYF. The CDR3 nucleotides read TGTGCCATCAACTTAGCGAGGGAGCAGTACTTC.